The sequence of this T cell receptor beta chain was determined in a study of blood T cell repertoires in COVID-19. In the study overall: Both acute and convalescent COVID-19 samples were obtained from the United States, Italy and Spain. The cDNA or gDNA used as material had been derived from T cells, B-cell-depleted T cells, or PBMCs.

The data were produced by immunoSEQ multiplex PCR, yet TCRdb's version contains in-frame clones alone and is incomplete. In the table there are approximately 500,000 clones, less than 90% of which are singletons. This CDR3 contains 20 residues. Trimming took off 3 bases at V and 0 bases at J, with 27 bases between the two ends. The germline V gene encodes CDR1 DFQATT and CDR2 SNEGSKA (reference sequence). This receptor was obtained from a woman between 50 and 59 years old with COVID-19, enrolled during active disease. The chain joins TRBV20-1 to TRBJ2-4, with a possible D match to TRBD1 (6 bases). Sequencing was done on a sample of peripheral blood. DNA for the CDR3: TGCAGTGCTAGTGGGGGTGGTGGGACAAGGGAAGAGCTAGCCAAAAACATTCAGTACTTC. This codes for CSASGGGGTREELAKNIQYF.